The 11 T cell receptor beta chains below all came from one sample that was sequenced in a study of T cell changes during pregnancy in multiple sclerosis. The protocol was immunoSEQ multiplex PCR, while the TCRdb copy is restricted to in-frame clones and leaves out a portion. The sample has tens of thousands of clones, roughly nine tenths seen once. Sample: CD4+ T cells from peripheral blood mononuclear cells, taken before pregnancy. These receptors were taken from a female donor with multiple sclerosis, enrolled in a pregnancy study.

This clone showed up just once. The J gene is TRBJ1-2, the V gene TRBV7-3; D gene uncertain. Germline V gene lookup returns CDR1 SGHTA and CDR2 FQGTGA. Deletions cut 1 base from V and 6 bases from J, with 9 bases between. This CDR3 comprises 13 residues. The CDR3 sequence: CASSLSGRDGYTF. The CDR3 DNA reads as TGTGCCAGCAGCTTAAGTGGGAGGGATGGCTACACCTTC.

The chain uses TRBV6-5 and TRBJ2-5; 8 bases are shared with TRBD1. V lost 0 bases to trimming and J lost 4 bases; unmatched junction nucleotides: 7. Germline CDR1 and CDR2: MNHEY and SVGAGI. This CDR3 has 16 residues. The CDR3, as DNA: TGTGCCAGCAGTTACTCCGGGCGGACAGGGTCAGAGACCCAGTACTTC. Its translation: CASSYSGRTGSETQYF.

This clone was picked up one time. V usage is TRBV19 and J usage is TRBJ2-7, with D possibly matching TRBD2 (5 bases). The CDR3 covers 14 residues. Trimming cost V 6 bases and J 1 base, with 13 bases left between them. The germline CDR1 and CDR2 sequences are LNHDA and SQIVND (reference sequence). CDR3 region: CASSRGRGSYEQYF. The CDR3 DNA reads TGTGCCAGTAGCCGGGGTCGGGGTTCCTACGAGCAGTACTTC.

This clone has just one count. The rearrangement joins TRBV15 to TRBJ1-4; no definite D call. CDR3 length: 13 residues. The ends were cut back, 6 bases at V and 2 bases at J, with 7 bases in the middle. The germline CDR1 and CDR2 sequences are LNHNV and YYDKDF (reference sequence). CDR3 DNA: TGTGCCACCAGTGGAGGGACTAATGAAAAACTGTTTTTT. This gives the protein CATSGGTNEKLFF. The whole variable domain, filled in from reference TRBV15 and TRBJ1-4, reads DAMVIQNPRYQVTQFGKPVTLSCSQTLNHNVMYWYQQKSSQAPKLLFHYYDKDFNNEADTPDNFQSRRPNTSFCFLDIRSPGLGDTAMYLCATSGGTNEKLFFGSGTQLSVL.

This clone is a singleton in its sample. The chain couples TRBV7-3 to TRBJ1-2; 8 nucleotides line up with TRBD1. J was trimmed by 3 bases and V by 5 bases; bases with no gene match: 8. This CDR3 region has 15 residues. Germline V lookup: CDR1 SGHTA, CDR2 FQGTGA. CDR3 DNA: TGTGCCAGCAGCCCTCAGGGGGCGTCTTACTATGGCTACACCTTC. Translating gives CASSPQGASYYGYTF.

This rearrangement joins TRBV23-1 to TRBJ2-2, with a tentative D call TRBD1 (6 bases). TRBV23-1 is reported as an ORF; its role is uncertain. The ends were cut back, 4 bases at V and 6 bases at J, with 15 bases in the middle. This CDR3 is built from 15 residues. The CDR3 nucleotides read TGCGCCAGCAGTCTTCGGACAGAGGGACCCGGGGAGCTGTTTTTT. Its protein is CASSLRTEGPGELFF.

V gene TRBV7-3 combines with J gene TRBJ1-1; no definite D call. CDR3 length: 13 residues. The V end was cut by 5 bases, the J end by 1 base, with 8 bases between. The germline V gene has CDR1 SGHTA and CDR2 FQGTGA. The DNA of the CDR3 is TGTGCCAGCAGCAGCGCTGGGAACACTGAAGCTTTCTTT. Amino acids: CASSSAGNTEAFF.

The chain has TRBV5-5 and TRBJ1-1, with 10 bases lining up with TRBD1. V shed 2 bases, J shed 7 bases, and the junction held 11 bases outside the gene matches. The CDR3 spans 16 residues. Per germline, CDR1 SGHKS and CDR2 YYEKEE (reference sequence). For the CDR3, the DNA is TGTGCCAGCAGCTTTGAACCTTTGACAGGGGGCAGTGAAGCTTTCTTT. Translating it yields CASSFEPLTGGSEAFF.

This chain joins TRBV5-8 and TRBJ1-2; perhaps TRBD1 as D (6 bases). From germline, CDR1 is SGHTS and CDR2 YDEGEE. CDR3 length: 15 amino acids. V was pared by 0 bases and J by 0 bases, with 9 bases between. DNA of the CDR3: TGTGCCAGCAGCTTGGGGACAGTAGCTAACTATGGCTACACCTTC. Amino acid sequence: CASSLGTVANYGYTF.

The chain is built from TRBV2 and TRBJ2-2, with 7 positions matching TRBD1. V gave up 6 bases and J gave up 3 bases; unmatched junction bases: 7. The CDR3 consists of 15 residues. Germline V gene data show CDR1 as SNHLY and CDR2 as FYNNEI. CDR3 residues: CASRNRGADTGELFF. The DNA for the CDR3 is TGTGCCAGCAGAAACAGGGGTGCGGACACCGGGGAGCTGTTTTTT.

CDR3 sequence reads: CASQLRGGFEKLFF. CDR3 sequence (DNA): TGTGCCAGCCAGCTTAGAGGGGGATTTGAAAAACTGTTTTTT. The chain has TRBV7-8 and TRBJ1-4; the D gene is possibly TRBD1 (6 bases). The V end lost 8 bases, the J end lost 7 bases, and 17 bases lay between the germline ends. The CDR3 extends over 14 amino acids. Germline values: CDR1 SGHVS, CDR2 FQNEAQ.